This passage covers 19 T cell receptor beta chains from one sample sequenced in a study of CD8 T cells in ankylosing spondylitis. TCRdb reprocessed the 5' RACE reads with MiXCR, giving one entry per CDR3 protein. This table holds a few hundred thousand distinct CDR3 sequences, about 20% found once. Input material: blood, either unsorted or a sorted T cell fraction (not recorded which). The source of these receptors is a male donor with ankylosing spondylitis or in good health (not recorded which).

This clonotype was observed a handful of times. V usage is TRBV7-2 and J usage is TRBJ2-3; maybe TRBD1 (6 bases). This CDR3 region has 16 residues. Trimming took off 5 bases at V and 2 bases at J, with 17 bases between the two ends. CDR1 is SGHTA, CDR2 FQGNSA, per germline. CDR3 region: CASSTSGAAYTDTQYF. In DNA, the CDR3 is TGTGCCAGCAGCACCTCAGGGGCCGCTTACACAGATACGCAGTATTTT.

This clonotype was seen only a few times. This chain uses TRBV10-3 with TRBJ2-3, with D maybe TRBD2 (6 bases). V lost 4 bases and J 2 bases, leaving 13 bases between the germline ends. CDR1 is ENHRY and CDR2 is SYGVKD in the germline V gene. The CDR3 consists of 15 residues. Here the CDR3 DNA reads TGTGCCATCAGTGGACGGGAGTGGGACACAGATACGCAGTATTTT. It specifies CAISGREWDTDTQYF.

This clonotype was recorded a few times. For the CDR3, the DNA is TGTGCCAGCAGTGTTAGTGTGGCCATGGGGTCGAATGAGCAGTTCTTC. Protein product: CASSVSVAMGSNEQFF. The chain recombines TRBV2 with TRBJ2-1; D remains unclear. Deletions cut 4 bases from V and 7 bases from J, with 20 bases between. CDR1 is SNHLY, CDR2 FYNNEI, per germline. CDR3 length: 16 residues.

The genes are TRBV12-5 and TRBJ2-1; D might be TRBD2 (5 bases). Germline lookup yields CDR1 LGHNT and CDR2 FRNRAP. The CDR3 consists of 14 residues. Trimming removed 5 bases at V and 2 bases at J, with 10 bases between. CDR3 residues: CASGPTGTYNEQFF. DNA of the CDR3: TGTGCTAGTGGTCCGACCGGGACCTACAATGAGCAGTTCTTC.

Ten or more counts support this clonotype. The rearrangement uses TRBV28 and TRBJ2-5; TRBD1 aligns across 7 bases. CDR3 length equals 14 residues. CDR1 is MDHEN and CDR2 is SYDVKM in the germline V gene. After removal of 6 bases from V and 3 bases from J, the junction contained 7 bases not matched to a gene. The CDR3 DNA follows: TGTGCCAGCAGAGCCACCGGGACAGAAGAGACCCAGTACTTC. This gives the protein CASRATGTEETQYF.

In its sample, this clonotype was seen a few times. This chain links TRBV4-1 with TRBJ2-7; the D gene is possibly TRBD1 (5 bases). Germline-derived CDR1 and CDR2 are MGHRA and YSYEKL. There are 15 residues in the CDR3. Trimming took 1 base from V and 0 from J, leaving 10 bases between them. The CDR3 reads CASSQVVDNSYEQYF. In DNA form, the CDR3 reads TGCGCCAGCAGCCAAGTCGTGGACAACTCCTACGAGCAGTACTTC.

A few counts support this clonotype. The CDR3 here is CASSQPGTLNTGELFF. CDR3 nucleotide sequence: TGTGCCAGCAGCCAACCCGGGACTCTGAACACCGGGGAGCTGTTTTTT. This chain joins TRBV3-1 and TRBJ2-2; a possible D gene is TRBD2 (6 bases). This CDR3 is built from 16 residues. Germline V gene data show CDR1 as LGHDT and CDR2 as YNNKEL (reference sequence). Trimming cost V 2 bases and J 1 base, with 11 bases left between them.

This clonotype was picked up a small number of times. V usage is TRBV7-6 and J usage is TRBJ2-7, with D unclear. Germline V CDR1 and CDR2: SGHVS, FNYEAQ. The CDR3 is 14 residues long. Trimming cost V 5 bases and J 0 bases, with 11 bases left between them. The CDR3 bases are TGTGCCAGCAGCCTCGACACGAGCTCCTACGAGCAGTACTTC. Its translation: CASSLDTSSYEQYF.

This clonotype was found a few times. The CDR3 nucleotides read TGTGCCAGCAGACATACAGGGGGTCAGCTGTCTGGGGCCAACGTCCTGACTTTC. As protein: CASRHTGGQLSGANVLTF. The chain joins TRBV12-3 or TRBV12-4 to TRBJ2-6; 8 nucleotides line up with TRBD1. This CDR3 contains 18 residues. V was pared by 6 bases and J by 1 base, with 11 bases of the junction left unmatched.

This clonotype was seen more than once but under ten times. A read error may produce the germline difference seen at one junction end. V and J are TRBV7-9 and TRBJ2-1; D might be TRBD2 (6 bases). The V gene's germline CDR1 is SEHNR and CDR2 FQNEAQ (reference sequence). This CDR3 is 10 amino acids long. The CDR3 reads CASSLGGLDF. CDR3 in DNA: TGTGCCAGCAGCTTAGGGGGACTGGACTTC.

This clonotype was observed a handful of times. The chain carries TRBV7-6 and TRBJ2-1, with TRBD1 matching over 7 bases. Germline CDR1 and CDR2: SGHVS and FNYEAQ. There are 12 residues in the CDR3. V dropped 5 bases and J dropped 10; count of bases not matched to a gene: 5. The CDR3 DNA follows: TGTGCCAGCAGCCCCGGACAGGCCGAGCAGTTCTTC. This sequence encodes CASSPGQAEQFF.

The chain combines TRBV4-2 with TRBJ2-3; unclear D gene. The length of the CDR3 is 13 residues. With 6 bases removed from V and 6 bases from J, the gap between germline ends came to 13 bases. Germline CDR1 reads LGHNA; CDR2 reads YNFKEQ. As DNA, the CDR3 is TGTGCCAGCAGGGTGGGGTCTCGGGATACGCAGTATTTT. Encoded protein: CASRVGSRDTQYF.

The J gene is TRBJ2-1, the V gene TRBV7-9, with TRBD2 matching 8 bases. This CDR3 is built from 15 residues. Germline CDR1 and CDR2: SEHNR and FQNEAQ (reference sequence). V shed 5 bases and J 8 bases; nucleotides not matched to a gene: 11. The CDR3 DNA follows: TGTGCCAGCAGCCCCGGGGGGGTCCCCACCGATGAGCAGTTCTTC. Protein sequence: CASSPGGVPTDEQFF.

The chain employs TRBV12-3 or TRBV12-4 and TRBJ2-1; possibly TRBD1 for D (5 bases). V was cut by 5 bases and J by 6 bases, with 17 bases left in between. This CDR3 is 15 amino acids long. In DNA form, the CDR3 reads TGTGCCAGCAGTCCGACAAGGGGATCCCCCAATGAGCAGTTCTTC. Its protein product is CASSPTRGSPNEQFF.

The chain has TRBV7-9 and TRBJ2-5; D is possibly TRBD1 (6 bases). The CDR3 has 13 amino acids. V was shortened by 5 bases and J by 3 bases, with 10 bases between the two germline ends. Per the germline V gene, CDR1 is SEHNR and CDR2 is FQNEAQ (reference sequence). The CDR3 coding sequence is TGTGCCAGCAGCGGGGACACCGAAGAGACCCAGTACTTC. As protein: CASSGDTEETQYF.

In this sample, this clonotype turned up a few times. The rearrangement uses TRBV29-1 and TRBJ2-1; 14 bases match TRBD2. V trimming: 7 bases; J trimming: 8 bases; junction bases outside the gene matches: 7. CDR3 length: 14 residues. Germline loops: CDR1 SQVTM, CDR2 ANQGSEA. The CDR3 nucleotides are TGCAGCGACGGGACTAGCGGGAGTTTTGATGAGCAGTTCTTC. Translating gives CSDGTSGSFDEQFF.

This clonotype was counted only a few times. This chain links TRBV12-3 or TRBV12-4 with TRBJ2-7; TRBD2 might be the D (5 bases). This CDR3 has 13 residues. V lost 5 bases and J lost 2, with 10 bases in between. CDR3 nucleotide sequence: TGTGCCAGCAGTGGACTGTACACCTACGAGCAGTACTTC. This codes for CASSGLYTYEQYF.

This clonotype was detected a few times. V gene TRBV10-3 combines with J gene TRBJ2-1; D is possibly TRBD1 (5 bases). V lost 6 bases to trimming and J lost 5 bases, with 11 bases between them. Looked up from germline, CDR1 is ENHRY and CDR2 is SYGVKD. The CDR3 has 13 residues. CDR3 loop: CAIRDQQDNEQFF. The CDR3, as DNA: TGTGCCATCAGGGACCAACAGGACAATGAGCAGTTCTTC.

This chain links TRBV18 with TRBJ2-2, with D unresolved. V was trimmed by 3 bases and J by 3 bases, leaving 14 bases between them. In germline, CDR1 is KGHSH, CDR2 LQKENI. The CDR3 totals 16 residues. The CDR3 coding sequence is TGTGCCAGCTCACCCTCCCTAGTACCCGACACCGGGGAGCTGTTTTTT. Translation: CASSPSLVPDTGELFF.